The sequence of this TCR beta chain was determined in a study of T cells after yellow fever vaccination (dated by TCRdb to 2018 to 2020). A note on the overall study: The SMART-Seq v4 Ultra Low Input RNA kit was used to prepare libraries from fractions with low cell numbers. The cohort comprised two healthy male donors, one aged 18 to 30 and one aged 30 to 40 years. Blood samples were taken at several timepoints before and after primary and secondary immunization, and bulk PBMC replicates and cell subsets were isolated. Bulk TCR alpha and beta repertoires were sequenced longitudinally to track T-cell clones before and after primary and booster YFV17D yellow fever vaccination.

Synthesis of TCR cDNA relied on 5'RACE template switching, a step that introduced a universal primer site along with unique molecular identifiers. Priming of cDNA synthesis was performed from both the TCR alpha and TCR beta constant segments. Libraries were amplified in two PCR steps, with sample barcodes and sequencing adapters added in the second step. Sequencing of libraries was done on Illumina HiSeq 2500 (2x100 bp) or NovaSeq (2x150 bp). The paper's processing steps were these. Reads were demultiplexed and collapsed into UMI consensus sequences with MIGEC, and V(D)J alignment was performed with MiXCR. Vaccine-responding clonotypes were identified with edgeR using replicate PBMC samples, with FDR below 0.01 and a log2 fold change above 5 up to day 15 being required. CD4 or CD8 identity was assigned to each bulk clonotype according to whether the clonotype was present at higher abundance in the sequenced CD4 repertoire or the sequenced CD8 repertoire. TCRdb reprocessing: public reads trimmed at Q25 with fastp, clones called with MiXCR, in-frame beta chains kept. Duplicate CDR3 protein sequences are folded into a single record with the most common DNA and genes. It is TCRdb's table, rather than the study itself, that gives the V and J calls and clone size. In this sample the table shows roughly 500,000 distinct CDR3 sequences, less than 20% of which occur a single time. 14% of the sample is in the top ten clones.

This clonotype was counted ten times or more. This clone's antigen is unknown. Per-nucleotide qualities are absent, and no much larger clonotype sits a single base away. V lost 5 bases and J lost 1 base, and the count of bases not matched to a germline gene is 6. CDR3 length: 16 amino acids, cysteine to phenylalanine. Just CDR3 DNA is preserved here, 48 bases in frame from base 1. The germline V gene gives CDR1 as SGHVS and CDR2 as FNYEAQ. Summary of the overall study and its limitations: A small share of clonotypes was detected in both CD4 and CD8 compartments, with the overlap likely arising from convergent recombination. Compared with the primary T-cell response, the secondary T-cell response was faster but weaker, reaching its peak on day 5 rather than on day 15. Computational filtering was required because FACS-sorted repertoires could contain abundant contaminating clonotypes from the bulk population. Because the study included only a couple of donors, the extent to which the findings can be generalized is limited. Most clones expanded after primary vaccination (about 95% of CD4 and roughly 90% of CD8) were re-detected after the booster, suggesting that broad memory maintenance occurred.

In light of the paper, this sample's treatment or condition label describes: live attenuated yellow fever vaccine strain. At every blood-draw timepoint, two biological replicates of bulk PBMCs were collected. PBMCs were isolated from peripheral blood using a standard Ficoll-Paque protocol. RNA was extracted with TriZol from bulk PBMCs, CD4 and CD8 fractions, and dextramer-positive and dextramer-negative fractions. The source material was PBMCs, sampled 15 days after the yellow fever booster vaccination. The chain is encoded by TRBV7-6 joined to TRBJ2-5; 11 of the junction bases match TRBD2. The sequence came from a man aged 25-45 years who received the YFV17D yellow fever vaccine. The DNA sequence reads TGTGCCAGCAGCCAAGGACTAGCGGGCCTCCAAGAGACCCAGTACTTC. This yields the protein CASSQGLAGLQETQYF.